This is a list of T cell receptor beta chains from one sample in a study of early stage breast cancer tumors. Profiled with immunoSEQ multiplex PCR; TCRdb holds only in-frame clones, not every one. The data hold tens of thousands of clones, with 75% to 95% observed a single time. Sequenced material: blood. These receptors all stem from a person aged 70 to 80 with breast cancer. The CDR3 runs from the conserved cysteine through the conserved F or W. Each record gives: J gene, V gene, clone size, D gene, CDR3 protein, CDR3 DNA. D genes are given only for firm matches. Not every row has a clone size; where given, it reads once, few, many or a size class.

j_gene: TRBJ2-7; v_gene: TRBV18; abundance: few; d_gene: TRBD1; CDR3aa: CASSPNPGTGYEQYF; CDR3nt: TGTGCCAGCTCACCAAATCCTGGGACAGGGTACGAGCAGTACTTC
j_gene: TRBJ1-2; v_gene: TRBV6-6; abundance: -; d_gene: TRBD1; CDR3aa: CASMRQGAANYGYTF; CDR3nt: TGTGCCAGCATGCGACAGGGGGCGGCTAACTATGGCTACACCTTC
j_gene: TRBJ1-1; v_gene: TRBV6-6; abundance: -; d_gene: TRBD1; CDR3aa: CASRQGAGTEAFF; CDR3nt: TGTGCCAGCAGACAGGGGGCAGGCACTGAAGCTTTCTTT
j_gene: TRBJ1-1; v_gene: TRBV18; abundance: -; d_gene: -; CDR3aa: CASSPLQGQSNTEAFF; CDR3nt: TGTGCCAGCTCACCCTTACAGGGACAATCGAACACTGAAGCTTTCTTT
j_gene: TRBJ2-3; v_gene: TRBV19; abundance: -; d_gene: TRBD2; CDR3aa: CASSKNFGTSGSSTDTQYF; CDR3nt: TGTGCCAGTAGTAAAAACTTTGGGACTAGCGGTTCTAGCACAGATACGCAGTATTTT
j_gene: TRBJ2-5; v_gene: TRBV6-4; abundance: -; d_gene: TRBD2; CDR3aa: CASSPGLAETQYF; CDR3nt: TGTGCCAGCAGCCCTGGACTAGCTGAGACCCAGTACTTC
j_gene: TRBJ2-3; v_gene: TRBV19; abundance: -; d_gene: -; CDR3aa: CASKSGGEGDTQYF; CDR3nt: TGTGCCAGTAAATCGGGCGGGGAAGGGGATACGCAGTATTTT
j_gene: TRBJ1-2; v_gene: TRBV28; abundance: -; d_gene: -; CDR3aa: CASRPSGRASGYTF; CDR3nt: TGTGCCAGCAGGCCATCGGGTCGCGCCAGTGGCTACACCTTC
j_gene: TRBJ1-1; v_gene: TRBV19; abundance: once; d_gene: TRBD1; CDR3aa: CASGTGQGRMNTEAFF; CDR3nt: TGTGCCAGTGGTACGGGACAGGGTCGGATGAACACTGAAGCTTTCTTT
j_gene: TRBJ2-7; v_gene: TRBV7-2; abundance: -; d_gene: -; CDR3aa: CASSPPSGSYEQYF; CDR3nt: TGTGCCAGCAGCCCCCCCAGCGGGTCCTACGAGCAGTACTTC
j_gene: TRBJ2-7; v_gene: TRBV29-1; abundance: -; d_gene: TRBD1; CDR3aa: CSVSGTDDLYEQYF; CDR3nt: TGCAGCGTTTCCGGGACAGATGACCTCTACGAGCAGTACTTC
j_gene: TRBJ2-3; v_gene: TRBV7-6; abundance: once; d_gene: -; CDR3aa: CASSLGLSYTQYF; CDR3nt: TGTGCCAGCAGCCTGGGACTCTCCTATACGCAGTATTTT
j_gene: TRBJ2-2; v_gene: TRBV6-4; abundance: -; d_gene: -; CDR3aa: CASSRTRPRTGELFF; CDR3nt: TGTGCCAGCTCCAGGACACGACCCCGCACCGGGGAGCTGTTTTTT
j_gene: TRBJ2-7; v_gene: TRBV5-6; abundance: -; d_gene: -; CDR3aa: CASSLGRGSYEQYF; CDR3nt: TGTGCCAGCAGCCTGGGACGGGGCTCCTACGAGCAGTACTTC
j_gene: TRBJ2-1; v_gene: TRBV5-1; abundance: -; d_gene: TRBD2; CDR3aa: CASSLVASGRHWGNEQFF; CDR3nt: TGCGCCAGCAGCTTGGTTGCTAGCGGGAGACATTGGGGCAATGAGCAGTTCTTC
j_gene: TRBJ2-7; v_gene: TRBV11-2; abundance: -; d_gene: -; CDR3aa: CASTPAGLEQYF; CDR3nt: TGTGCCAGCACCCCCGCCGGGTTGGAGCAGTACTTC
j_gene: TRBJ1-1; v_gene: TRBV2; abundance: -; d_gene: -; CDR3aa: CASSDGRRKEAFF; CDR3nt: TGTGCCAGCAGCGACGGGAGGCGGAAAGAAGCTTTCTTT
j_gene: TRBJ2-1; v_gene: TRBV10-3; abundance: -; d_gene: TRBD1; CDR3aa: CAISPTGTGRNEQFF; CDR3nt: TGTGCCATCAGCCCTACCGGGACAGGGAGGAATGAGCAGTTCTTC
j_gene: TRBJ2-5; v_gene: TRBV20-1; abundance: few; d_gene: -; CDR3aa: CSASLEGTQYF; CDR3nt: TGCAGTGCCTCATTGGAGGGGACCCAGTACTTC
j_gene: TRBJ1-5; v_gene: TRBV30; abundance: -; d_gene: TRBD1; CDR3aa: CAWARDSLRGQPQHF; CDR3nt: TGTGCCTGGGCTAGGGACAGCCTACGAGGTCAGCCCCAGCATTTT
j_gene: TRBJ2-1; v_gene: TRBV19; abundance: -; d_gene: TRBD2; CDR3aa: CASSIAGGHNEQFF; CDR3nt: TGTGCCAGTAGTATAGCGGGGGGGCACAATGAGCAGTTCTTC
j_gene: TRBJ2-6; v_gene: TRBV6-5; abundance: -; d_gene: -; CDR3aa: CASSYSIGANVLTF; CDR3nt: TGTGCCAGCAGTTACTCTATTGGGGCCAACGTCCTGACTTTC
j_gene: TRBJ1-2; v_gene: TRBV29-1; abundance: -; d_gene: TRBD1; CDR3aa: CSVDGTGGGNGYTF; CDR3nt: TGCAGCGTGGATGGGACAGGGGGCGGGAATGGCTACACCTTC
j_gene: TRBJ2-2; v_gene: TRBV7-8; abundance: -; d_gene: TRBD2; CDR3aa: CASSLEGLAGDHTGELFF; CDR3nt: TGTGCCAGCAGCTTAGAGGGCCTAGCGGGGGATCACACCGGGGAGCTGTTTTTT
j_gene: TRBJ2-7; v_gene: TRBV28; abundance: -; d_gene: -; CDR3aa: CASSLLSPYEQYF; CDR3nt: TGTGCCAGCAGTTTGTTATCCCCCTACGAGCAGTACTTC
j_gene: TRBJ1-4; v_gene: TRBV18; abundance: -; d_gene: -; CDR3aa: CASSGPDNEKLFF; CDR3nt: TGTGCCAGCTCAGGCCCCGATAATGAAAAACTGTTTTTT
j_gene: TRBJ1-2; v_gene: TRBV29-1; abundance: -; d_gene: TRBD1; CDR3aa: CSVGQGIYGYTF; CDR3nt: TGCAGCGTGGGACAGGGTATTTATGGCTACACCTTC
j_gene: TRBJ1-6; v_gene: TRBV28; abundance: -; d_gene: TRBD1; CDR3aa: CASSSGQGDSPLHF; CDR3nt: TGTGCCAGCAGCTCAGGACAGGGAGATTCACCCCTCCACTTT
j_gene: TRBJ2-2; v_gene: TRBV29-1; abundance: -; d_gene: TRBD2; CDR3aa: CSAGTSGSNTGELFF; CDR3nt: TGCAGCGCCGGGACTAGCGGGAGTAACACCGGGGAGCTGTTTTTT
j_gene: TRBJ2-3; v_gene: TRBV9; abundance: -; d_gene: -; CDR3aa: CASSAPKTSTDTQYF; CDR3nt: TGTGCCAGCAGCGCCCCCAAGACTAGCACAGATACGCAGTATTTT